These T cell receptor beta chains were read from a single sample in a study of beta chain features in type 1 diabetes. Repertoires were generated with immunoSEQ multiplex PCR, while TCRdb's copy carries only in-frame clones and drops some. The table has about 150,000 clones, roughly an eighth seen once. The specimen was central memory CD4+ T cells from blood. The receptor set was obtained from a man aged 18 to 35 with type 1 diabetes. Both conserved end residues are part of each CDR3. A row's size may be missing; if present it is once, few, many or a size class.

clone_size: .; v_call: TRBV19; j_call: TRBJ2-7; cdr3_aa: CASSRDRGLSYEQYF
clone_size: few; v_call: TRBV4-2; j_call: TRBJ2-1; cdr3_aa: CASSQAGTGNNEQFF
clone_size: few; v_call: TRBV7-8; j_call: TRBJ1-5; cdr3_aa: CASSPRTGGSNQPQHF
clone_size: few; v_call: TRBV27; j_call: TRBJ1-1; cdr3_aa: CASRPGQQATEAFF
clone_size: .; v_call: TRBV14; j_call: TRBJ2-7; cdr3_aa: CASSHGGSGVSYEQYF
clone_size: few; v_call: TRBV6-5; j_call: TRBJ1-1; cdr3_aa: CASSYSTGTPRQAFF
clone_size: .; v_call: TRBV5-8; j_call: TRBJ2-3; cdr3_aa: CASSPGVSGPTDTQYF
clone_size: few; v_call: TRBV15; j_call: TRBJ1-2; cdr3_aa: CATSEQDYGYTF
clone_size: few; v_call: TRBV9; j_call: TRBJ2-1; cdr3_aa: CASSLAGDSYNEQFF
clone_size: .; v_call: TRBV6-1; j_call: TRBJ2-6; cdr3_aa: CASSDSLSGAGANVLTF
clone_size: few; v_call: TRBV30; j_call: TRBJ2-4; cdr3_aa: CAWSVLASGALAKNIQYF
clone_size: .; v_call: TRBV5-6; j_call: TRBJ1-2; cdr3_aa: CASSLGAGPTNYGYTF
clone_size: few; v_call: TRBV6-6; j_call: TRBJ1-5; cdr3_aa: CASSLLNRETEPQHF
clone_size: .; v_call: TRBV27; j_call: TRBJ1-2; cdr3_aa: CASRAGFSYGYTF
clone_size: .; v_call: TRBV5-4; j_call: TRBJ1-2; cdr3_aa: CASSLDPGGVDYGYTF
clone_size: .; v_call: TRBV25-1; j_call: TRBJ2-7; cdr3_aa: CASSEVDSSYEQYF
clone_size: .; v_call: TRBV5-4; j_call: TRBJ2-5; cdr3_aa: CASSRQGSIPQETQYF
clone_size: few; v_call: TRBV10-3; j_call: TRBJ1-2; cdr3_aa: CAISAQGPYGYTF
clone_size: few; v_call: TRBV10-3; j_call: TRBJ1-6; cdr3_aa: CAISVGQIYNSPLHF
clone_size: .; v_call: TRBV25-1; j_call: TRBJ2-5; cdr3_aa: CASSWTGSVVQYF
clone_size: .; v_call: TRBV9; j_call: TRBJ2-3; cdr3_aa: CASSVGGLSTDTQYF
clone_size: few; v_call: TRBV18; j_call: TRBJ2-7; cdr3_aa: CASKTLDGYEQYF